The 9 T cell receptor beta chains listed next were all sequenced from one sample in a study of cytomegalovirus exposure and HLA in healthy donors. TCRdb's table, derived via immunoSEQ multiplex PCR, lists solely in-frame clones and lacks some. In the table there are about 160,000 clones, about 96% of which are singletons. The sequenced sample consisted of PBMCs. These receptors were taken from a woman aged 18-35 years in good health and CMV-seronegative.

V is TRBV2 and J is TRBJ1-6; 8 nucleotides match TRBD1. CDR1 and CDR2 (germline): SNHLY, FYNNEI. Germline trimming cut 2 bases from V and 11 bases from J; bases unmatched to any gene: 5. CDR3 length: 14 residues. CDR3 residues: CASSENRGVPPLHF. The CDR3, as DNA: TGTGCCAGCAGTGAAAACAGGGGGGTACCACCCCTCCACTTT. The entire variable domain, with the rest obtained from reference TRBV2 and TRBJ1-6, is as follows: EPEVTQTPSHQVTQMGQEVILRCVPISNHLYFYWYRQILGQKVEFLVSFYNNEISEKSEIFDDQFSVERPDGSNFTLKIRSTKLEDSAMYFCASSENRGVPPLHFGNGTRLTVT.

The J gene is TRBJ2-1, the V gene TRBV13, with D perhaps TRBD1 (7 bases). The V end was cut by 1 base, the J end by 8 bases, with 18 bases between. The CDR3 covers 16 residues. The V gene's germline CDR1 is PRHDT and CDR2 FYEKMQ (reference sequence). The CDR3, as DNA: TGTGCCAGCAGCTTAGCCCGACAGGGACTTGTACATGAGCAGTTCTTC. Amino acids: CASSLARQGLVHEQFF.

The rearrangement uses TRBV6-1 and TRBJ2-7; TRBD2 agrees at 9 bases. V lost 4 bases to trimming and J lost 2 bases; unmatched junction nucleotides: 6. Germline V gene sequence: CDR1 MNHNS, CDR2 SASEGT. The CDR3 spans 15 residues. The CDR3 DNA reads TGTGCCAGCAGTGGGGTTAGCGGGGGTCCCTACGAGCAGTACTTC. It specifies CASSGVSGGPYEQYF.

The genes are TRBV5-4 and TRBJ2-7; TRBD2 aligns across 15 bases. Germline CDR1 SGHNT, CDR2 YYREEE (reference sequence). V gave up 4 bases and J gave up 0 bases; unmatched junction bases: 2. The CDR3 totals 16 residues. The CDR3 is CASSEGLAGGSYEQYF. The DNA for the CDR3 is TGTGCCAGCAGCGAGGGACTAGCGGGGGGCTCCTACGAGCAGTACTTC. Full variable domain (remainder filled in from reference TRBV5-4 and TRBJ2-7): ETGVTQSPTHLIKTRGQQVTLRCSSQSGHNTVSWYQQALGQGPQFIFQYYREEENGRGNFPPRFSGLQFPNYSSELNVNALELDDSALYLCASSEGLAGGSYEQYFGPGTRLTVT.

V usage is TRBV7-9 and J usage is TRBJ2-1, with D hard to call. CDR1 SEHNR and CDR2 FQNEAQ come from the germline V gene (reference sequence). The length of the CDR3 is 14 residues. Trimming left V 5 bases short and J 10 bases short, with 18 bases between. The CDR3 loop is CASSLDSWPLEQFF. CDR3 nucleotide sequence: TGTGCCAGCAGCCTCGACTCGTGGCCTTTGGAGCAGTTCTTC.

The rearrangement uses TRBV19 and TRBJ1-6; TRBD1 matches 9 bases. V lost 5 bases, J lost 8 bases, and 4 bases stayed unmatched. The CDR3 consists of 14 residues. Germline lookup yields CDR1 LNHDA and CDR2 SQIVND (reference sequence). The CDR3 protein is CASSFRTGDSPLHF. CDR3 in DNA: TGTGCCAGTAGTTTCCGGACAGGGGATTCACCCCTCCACTTT.

The chain recombines TRBV23-1 with TRBJ1-6; a weak D match, TRBD1 (6 bases). TRBV23-1 is labeled an ORF, and its function is uncertain. Trimming stripped 11 bases from V and 7 bases from J, with 24 bases between. The CDR3 spans 16 residues. The CDR3 nucleotides are TGCGCCCCAGGCCAGGGGCACGGTAAGAGGAATTCACCCCTCCACTTT. Encoded protein: CAPGQGHGKRNSPLHF.

This sequence joins TRBV7-9 and TRBJ1-3; D is uncertain. The CDR3 covers 13 residues. V lost 8 bases to trimming and J lost 4 bases, with 12 bases between them. The germline V gene encodes CDR1 SEHNR and CDR2 FQNEAQ (reference sequence). The CDR3 bases are TGTGCCAGCCTTTTTACAACAGGAAACACCATATATTTT. Translating it yields CASLFTTGNTIYF. Variable domain in full (rest from reference TRBV7-9 and TRBJ1-3): DTGVSQNPRHKITKRGQNVTFRCDPISEHNRLYWYRQTLGQGPEFLTYFQNEAQLEKSRLLSDRFSAERPKGSFSTLEIQRTEQGDSAMYLCASLFTTGNTIYFGEGSWLTVV.

V and J are TRBV6-5 and TRBJ2-2; D may be TRBD2 (5 bases). With 1 base removed from V and 8 bases from J, the gap between germline ends came to 8 bases. CDR3 length: 13 residues. Germline CDR1 MNHEY, CDR2 SVGAGI. CDR3 loop: CASSYFRGGELFF. The CDR3, as DNA: TGTGCCAGCAGTTACTTCCGGGGAGGGGAGCTGTTTTTT.